This record covers a single T cell receptor beta chain. The antigen is unknown. The data originate from a study of cytomegalovirus exposure and HLA in healthy donors. This CDR3 spans 17 amino acids. In germline, CDR1 is MNHNS, CDR2 SASEGT. Deletions cut 1 base from V and 1 base from J, with 13 bases between. It was with 60 Vbeta and 13 Jbeta primers that the PCR ran. Clones were read by immunoSEQ multiplex PCR, and TCRdb kept only the in-frame ones, dropping some. The data contain some 130,000 clones, 70% of them seen just once; the ten biggest clones take up 2.1%. Broader study findings: TCR association rates varied by HLA locus in a later analysis, with DRB1 highest and HLA-C lowest. Reports state that TCR beta sequences accurately predicted most subjects' HLA-A and HLA-B alleles.

This receptor was obtained from an older woman in good health and CMV-seropositive. This chain connects TRBV6-1 to TRBJ1-4; D is undetermined. Sequenced: PBMCs. CDR3 nucleotides: TGTGCCAGCAGTGAAGTGTGGGCTTTCATAACTAATGAAAAACTGTTTTTT. Its protein product is CASSEVWAFITNEKLFF.